What follows is one TCR beta chain and its context. The data derive from a study of technical replicates of blood from a handful of donors. The ends were cut back, 4 bases at V and 5 bases at J, with 15 bases in the middle. CDR3 length: 14 residues. Germline CDR1 and CDR2: SGHNT and YYREEE (reference sequence). Assay: immunoSEQ multiplex PCR; the TCRdb copy retains only in-frame clones and omits some. The sample gives more than 45,000 clones, about 95% of which show up once; around 3% is in the top ten. The gene calls are TRBV5-4 and TRBJ2-5, with a weak D call TRBD1 (5 bases). Sequenced material: PBMCs. The origin of this receptor is a human donor in good health. Some clones in this sample may be carry-over from other donors' samples. Here the CDR3 reads CASSRGGVRETQYF. In DNA form, the CDR3 reads TGTGCCAGCAGCAGGGGTGGGGTTCGGGAGACCCAGTACTTC.